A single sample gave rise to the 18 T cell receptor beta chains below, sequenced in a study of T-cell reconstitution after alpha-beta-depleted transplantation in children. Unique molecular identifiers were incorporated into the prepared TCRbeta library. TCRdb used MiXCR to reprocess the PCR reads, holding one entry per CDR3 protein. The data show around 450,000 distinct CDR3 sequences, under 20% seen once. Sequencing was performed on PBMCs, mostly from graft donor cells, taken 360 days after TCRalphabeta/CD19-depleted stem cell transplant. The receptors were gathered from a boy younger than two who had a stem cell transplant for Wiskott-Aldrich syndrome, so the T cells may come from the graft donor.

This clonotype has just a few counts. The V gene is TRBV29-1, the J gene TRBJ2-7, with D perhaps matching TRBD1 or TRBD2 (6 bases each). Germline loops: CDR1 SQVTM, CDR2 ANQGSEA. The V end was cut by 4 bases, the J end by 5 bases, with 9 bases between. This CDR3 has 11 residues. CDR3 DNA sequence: TGCAGCGTTGCGAGGGGGGACGAGCAGTACTTC. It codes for CSVARGDEQYF.

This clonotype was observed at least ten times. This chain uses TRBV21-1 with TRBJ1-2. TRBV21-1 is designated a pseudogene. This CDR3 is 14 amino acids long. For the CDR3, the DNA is TGTGCCAGCAGCAAAGTCCAACTCCTCTATGGCTACACCTTC. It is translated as CASSKVQLLYGYTF.

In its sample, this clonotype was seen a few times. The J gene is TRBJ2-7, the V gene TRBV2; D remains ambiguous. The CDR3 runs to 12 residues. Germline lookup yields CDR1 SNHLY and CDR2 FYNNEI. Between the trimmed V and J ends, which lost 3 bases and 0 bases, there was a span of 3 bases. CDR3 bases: TGTGCCAGCAGTGAGTACTCCTACGAGCAGTACTTC. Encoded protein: CASSEYSYEQYF.

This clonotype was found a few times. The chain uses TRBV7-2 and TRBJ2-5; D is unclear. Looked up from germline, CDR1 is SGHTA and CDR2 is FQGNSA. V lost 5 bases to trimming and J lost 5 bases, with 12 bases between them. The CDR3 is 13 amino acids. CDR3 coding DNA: TGTGCCAGCAGCCCCCTTCTGGGGGAGACCCAGTACTTC. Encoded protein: CASSPLLGETQYF.

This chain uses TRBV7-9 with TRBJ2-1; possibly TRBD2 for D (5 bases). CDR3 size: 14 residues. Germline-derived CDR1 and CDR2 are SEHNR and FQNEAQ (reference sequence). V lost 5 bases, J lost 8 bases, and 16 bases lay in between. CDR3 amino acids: CASSPRSGFYEQFF. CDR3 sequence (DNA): TGTGCCAGCAGCCCCCGGTCGGGGTTTTATGAGCAGTTCTTC.

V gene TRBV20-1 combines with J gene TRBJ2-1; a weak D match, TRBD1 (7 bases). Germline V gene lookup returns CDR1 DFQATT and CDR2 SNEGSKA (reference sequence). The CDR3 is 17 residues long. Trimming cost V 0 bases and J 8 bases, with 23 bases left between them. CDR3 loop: CSARDFRRGLISDEQFF. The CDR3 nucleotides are TGCAGTGCTAGAGATTTCCGGAGGGGGCTAATAAGCGATGAGCAGTTCTTC.

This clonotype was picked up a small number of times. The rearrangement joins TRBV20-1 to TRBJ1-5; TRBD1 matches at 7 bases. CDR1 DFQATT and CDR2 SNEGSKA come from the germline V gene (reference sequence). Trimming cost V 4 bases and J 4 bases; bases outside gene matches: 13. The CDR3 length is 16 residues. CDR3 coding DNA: TGCAGTGCTATACAGGGGACCCCTGGATCTAATCAGCCCCAGCATTTT. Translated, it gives CSAIQGTPGSNQPQHF.

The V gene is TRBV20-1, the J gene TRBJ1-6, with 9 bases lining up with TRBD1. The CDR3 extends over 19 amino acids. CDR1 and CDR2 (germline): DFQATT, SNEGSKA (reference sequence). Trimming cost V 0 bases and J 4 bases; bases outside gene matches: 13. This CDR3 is CSARDAGPQGAHYNSPLHF. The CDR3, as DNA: TGCAGTGCTAGAGATGCGGGACCACAGGGGGCGCATTATAATTCACCCCTCCACTTT.

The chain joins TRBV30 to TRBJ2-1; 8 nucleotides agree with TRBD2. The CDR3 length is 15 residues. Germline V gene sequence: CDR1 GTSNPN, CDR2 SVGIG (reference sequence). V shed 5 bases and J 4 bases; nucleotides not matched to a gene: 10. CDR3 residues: CAWAPRVAGYNEQFF. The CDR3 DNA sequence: TGTGCCTGGGCCCCGAGGGTAGCGGGATACAATGAGCAGTTCTTC. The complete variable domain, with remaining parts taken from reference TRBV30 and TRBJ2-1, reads SQTIHQWPATLVQPVGSPLSLECTVEGTSNPNLYWYRQAAGRGLQLLFYSVGIGQISSEVPQNLSASRPQDRQFILSSKKLLLSDSGFYLCAWAPRVAGYNEQFFGPGTRLTVL.

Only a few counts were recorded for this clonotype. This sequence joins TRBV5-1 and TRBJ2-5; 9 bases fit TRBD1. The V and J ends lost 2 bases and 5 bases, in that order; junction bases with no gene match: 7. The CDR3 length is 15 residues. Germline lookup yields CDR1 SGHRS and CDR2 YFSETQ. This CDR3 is CASSLQGANYETQYF. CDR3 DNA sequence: TGCGCCAGCAGCTTACAGGGGGCGAACTATGAGACCCAGTACTTC.

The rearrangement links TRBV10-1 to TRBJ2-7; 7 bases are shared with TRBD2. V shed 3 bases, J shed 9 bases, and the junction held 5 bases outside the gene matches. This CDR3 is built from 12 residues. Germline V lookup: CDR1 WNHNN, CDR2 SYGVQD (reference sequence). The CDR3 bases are TGCGCCAGCAGTGATGGGAGGGCTCTGCAGTACTTC. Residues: CASSDGRALQYF.

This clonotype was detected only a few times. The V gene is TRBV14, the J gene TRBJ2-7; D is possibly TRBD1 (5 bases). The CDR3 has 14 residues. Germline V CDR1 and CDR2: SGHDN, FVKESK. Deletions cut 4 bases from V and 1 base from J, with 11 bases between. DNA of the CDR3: TGTGCCAGCAGCCCTTGGACACCTTCCTACGAGCAGTACTTC. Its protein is CASSPWTPSYEQYF.

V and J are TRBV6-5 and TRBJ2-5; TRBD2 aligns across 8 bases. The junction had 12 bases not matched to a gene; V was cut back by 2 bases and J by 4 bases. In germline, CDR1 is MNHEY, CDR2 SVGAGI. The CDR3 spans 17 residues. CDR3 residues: CASSYTKVAGSLETQYF. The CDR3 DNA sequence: TGTGCCAGCAGTTACACGAAGGTAGCGGGGAGTTTAGAGACCCAGTACTTC.

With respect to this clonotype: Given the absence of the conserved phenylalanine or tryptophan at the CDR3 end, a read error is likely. Written as DNA, the CDR3 is TGTGCCAGCAGGGGTTCCCCCTACGAGCAGTACTTA. It codes for CASRGSPYEQYL. The chain couples TRBV6-1 to TRBJ2-7, with no clear D. Germline V lookup: CDR1 MNHNS, CDR2 SASEGT. CDR3 size: 12 residues. V lost 6 bases and J 2 bases, leaving 8 bases between the germline ends.

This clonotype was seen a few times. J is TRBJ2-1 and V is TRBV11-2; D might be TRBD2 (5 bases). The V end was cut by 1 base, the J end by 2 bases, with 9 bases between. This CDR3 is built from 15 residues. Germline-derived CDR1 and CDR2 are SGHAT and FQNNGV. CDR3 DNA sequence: TGTGCCAGCAGCTTAGTGGGAGTTCCCTACAATGAGCAGTTCTTC. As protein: CASSLVGVPYNEQFF.

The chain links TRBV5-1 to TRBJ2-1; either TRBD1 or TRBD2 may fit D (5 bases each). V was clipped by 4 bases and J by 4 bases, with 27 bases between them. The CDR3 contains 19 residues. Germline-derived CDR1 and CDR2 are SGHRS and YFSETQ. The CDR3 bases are TGCGCCAGCAGCCCCGGGGCTCCCAGGGCTACTCTTAGATACAATGAGCAGTTCTTC. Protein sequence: CASSPGAPRATLRYNEQFF.

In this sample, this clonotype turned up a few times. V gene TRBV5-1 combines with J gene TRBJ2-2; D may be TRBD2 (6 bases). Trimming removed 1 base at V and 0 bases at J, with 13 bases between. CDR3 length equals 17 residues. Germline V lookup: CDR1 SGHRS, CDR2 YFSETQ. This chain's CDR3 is CASSLWSGGANTGELFF. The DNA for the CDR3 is TGCGCCAGCAGCTTGTGGTCCGGGGGAGCGAACACCGGGGAGCTGTTTTTT.

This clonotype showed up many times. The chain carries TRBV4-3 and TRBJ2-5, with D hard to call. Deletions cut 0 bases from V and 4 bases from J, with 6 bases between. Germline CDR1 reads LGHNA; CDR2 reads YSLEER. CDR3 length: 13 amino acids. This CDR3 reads CASSQDDGETQYF. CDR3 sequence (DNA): TGCGCCAGCAGCCAAGATGACGGAGAGACCCAGTACTTC.